This T cell receptor beta chain was sequenced for a study of blood T cell repertoires in COVID-19 (dated by TCRdb to 2019 to 2021). In the study overall: The collaborator samples originated in the United States, Italy and Spain and spanned the acute and convalescent phases of COVID-19. The prospective study material was composed of cDNA or gDNA derived from T cells, B-cell-depleted T cells, or PBMCs. The dataset comprised deeply sampled blood TCRbeta repertoires from subjects exposed to, actively infected with, or recovered from COVID-19. A freely available public database, intended as a resource for researchers studying the immune response to SARS-CoV-2, is where the repertoires were released. Samples were obtained from the ongoing ImmuneRACE study (first 160 participants) and from over 1,000 subjects provided by 6 global collaborators. A de-identified subject ID, COVID-19 status, age in years and sex were almost always included in the sample metadata. Where available, HLA class I and class II types were taken from metadata supplied by the sample provider and were not determined by assay-based typing.

The study at large found these results: The amount of clinical and demographic metadata varied by source and participant and was provided uncurated.

After removal of 6 bases from V and 3 bases from J, the junction retains 4 bases not matched to a gene. Per the germline V gene, MGHDK is the CDR1 and SYGVNS is the CDR2. Spanning cysteine to phenylalanine, the CDR3 consists of 13 amino acids. CDR3 DNA is the only sequence kept; it has 39 bases, read in frame from the first base. TCRbeta CDR3 regions were amplified from genomic DNA by means of the immunoSEQ Assay, a bias-controlled multiplex PCR. The published analysis was carried out like this. Within the assay, amplification of reference gene primers was used to estimate how many nucleated cells each sample contained. Sequence reads were collapsed and filtered to measure the absolute abundance of every unique TCRbeta CDR3 rearrangement. For each sample, productive Simpson clonality was calculated by taking the square root of Simpson's diversity index across productive rearrangements. TCRdb stores this immuneACCESS table with in-frame sequences only. Part of the clones is absent; in the studies checked, under half of the shortfall reflects unresolved V genes, and no reason is known for the rest. D and trimming were read from the DNA, whereas the V and J calls and clone size are those reported in that table. Recorded for this sample are fewer than 65,000 clones; 91% of them occurred a single time. Approximately 7% of the sample is taken by the ten largest.

Each collaborating institution followed its own protocols to collect whole blood in K2EDTA tubes. Collaborator samples were shipped for TCRbeta analysis as frozen whole blood, isolated PBMCs, or DNA extracted from either sample type. In regard to this clone: It lacks a known antigen. The sample holds no much larger clone one base away, and base qualities are not on file.

The source material was peripheral blood. The chain joins TRBV25-1 to TRBJ2-7, with 8 middle bases fitting TRBD2. The source of this sequence is a woman aged 55-70 years with active or convalescent COVID-19. The CDR3 has the sequence CASRTSGGYEQYF. At the DNA level, the sequence is TGTGCCAGCAGAACCAGCGGGGGCTACGAGCAGTACTTC.